These 12 T cell receptor beta chains were all obtained from the same sample, sequenced in a study of CD8 T cells in ankylosing spondylitis. TCRdb used MiXCR to reprocess the 5' RACE reads, holding one entry per CDR3 protein. The sample has 340,000 or so distinct CDR3 sequences, roughly 15% seen once. Sequencing used blood, either unsorted or a sorted T cell fraction (not recorded which). The receptors were sampled from a male donor with ankylosing spondylitis or in good health (not recorded which).

In its sample, this clonotype was seen a few times. This chain connects TRBV7-2 to TRBJ2-2, with unresolved D. The germline CDR1 and CDR2 sequences are SGHTA and FQGNSA. V was shortened by 2 bases and J by 3 bases, with 7 bases between the two germline ends. CDR3 length equals 14 residues. CDR3 sequence (DNA): TGTGCCAGCAGCTTAATAAGGGACACCGGGGAGCTGTTTTTT. It translates to CASSLIRDTGELFF. Full variable domain (outside the CDR3, taken from reference TRBV7-2 and TRBJ2-2): GAGVSQSPSNKVTEKGKDVELRCDPISGHTALYWYRQSLGQGLEFLIYFQGNSAPDKSGLPSDRFSAERTGGSVSTLTIQRTQQEDSAVYLCASSLIRDTGELFFGEGSRLTVL.

This clonotype was counted ten times or more. The chain is built from TRBV3-1 and TRBJ2-5, with TRBD2 as a possible D gene (6 bases). The V end was cut by 6 bases, the J end by 5 bases, with 10 bases between. Germline-derived CDR1 and CDR2 are LGHDT and YNNKEL (reference sequence). The CDR3 consists of 12 residues. The DNA of the CDR3 is TGTGCCAGCAGGGACTACTCGGAGACCCAGTACTTC. This sequence encodes CASRDYSETQYF.

This clonotype was detected only a few times. The chain combines TRBV7-9 with TRBJ2-7; perhaps D is TRBD1 or TRBD2 (7 bases each). The length of the CDR3 is 14 residues. Trimming stripped 5 bases from V and 4 bases from J, with 15 bases between. Germline V lookup: CDR1 SEHNR, CDR2 FQNEAQ (reference sequence). The CDR3 nucleotides are TGTGCCAGCAGCCCGTCAGGGGGAGGGTACGAGCAGTACTTC. Its protein is CASSPSGGGYEQYF. The whole variable domain, remainder taken from reference TRBV7-9 and TRBJ2-7, is DTGVSQNPRHKITKRGQNVTFRCDPISEHNRLYWYRQTLGQGPEFLTYFQNEAQLEKSRLLSDRFSAERPKGSFSTLEIQRTEQGDSAMYLCASSPSGGGYEQYFGPGTRLTVT.

The genes are TRBV5-1 and TRBJ1-2; 8 bases line up with TRBD1. Germline lookup yields CDR1 SGHRS and CDR2 YFSETQ. With V trimmed by 3 bases and J by 4 bases, 5 bases remained unmatched. This CDR3 is built from 14 residues. The CDR3 nucleotides are TGCGCCAGCAGCTCAGGACAGGGAGGCTATGGCTACACCTTC. Translation gives CASSSGQGGYGYTF.

This clonotype was counted ten times or more. The chain uses TRBV5-6 and TRBJ2-5; tentatively, D is TRBD1 (5 bases). The CDR3 has 16 amino acids. The germline gives CDR1 SGHDT, CDR2 YYEEEE. Trimming left V 4 bases short and J 5 bases short, with 21 bases between. DNA for the CDR3: TGTGCCAGCAGCCTCCCCGGGCCAGGGCTGGAGGAGACCCAGTACTTC. This encodes CASSLPGPGLEETQYF.

V and J are TRBV5-1 and TRBJ1-4; no definite D call. Germline CDR1 reads SGHRS; CDR2 reads YFSETQ. The CDR3 totals 11 residues. Trimming pared 4 bases from V and 5 bases from J, leaving 3 bases between. DNA for the CDR3: TGCGCCAGCAGCATGAATGAAAAACTGTTTTTT. The encoded protein is CASSMNEKLFF.

This clonotype was detected ten times or more. V usage is TRBV20-1 and J usage is TRBJ1-2, with a weak D call TRBD1 (5 bases). The CDR3 is 14 residues long. Germline V gives CDR1 DFQATT, CDR2 SNEGSKA (reference sequence). V lost 6 bases to trimming and J lost 1 base, with 15 bases between them. The CDR3 nucleotides are TGCAGTGCGATAAGCTCCAGGGTTAACTATGGCTACACCTTC. Protein product: CSAISSRVNYGYTF.

This rearrangement joins TRBV27 to TRBJ2-6; D is uncertain. The germline gives CDR1 MNHEY, CDR2 SMNVEV (reference sequence). Trimming left V 4 bases short and J 0 bases short, with 7 bases between. The CDR3 extends over 15 amino acids. The CDR3 loop reads CASSSETSGANVLTF. The CDR3 DNA reads TGTGCCAGCAGTTCAGAGACCTCTGGGGCCAACGTCCTGACTTTC.

This clonotype has only a few counts. V and J are TRBV9 and TRBJ2-3; TRBD1 aligns across 9 bases. V was clipped by 2 bases and J by 3 bases; unmatched bases: 10. The CDR3 extends over 17 amino acids. From germline, CDR1 is SGDLS and CDR2 YYNGEE. The CDR3 protein is CASSVRTGGEGTDTQYF. The CDR3 coding sequence is TGTGCCAGCAGCGTCAGAACAGGGGGCGAGGGAACAGATACGCAGTATTTT.

V gene TRBV6-1 combines with J gene TRBJ1-5; D is possibly TRBD1 (5 bases). V shed 6 bases and J shed 7 bases, with 22 bases lying between them. The CDR3 loop spans 16 amino acids. In germline, CDR1 is MNHNS, CDR2 SASEGT. The CDR3 region is CASRQAGTASGQPQHF. The CDR3 DNA follows: TGTGCCAGCAGACAAGCCGGGACGGCTTCTGGACAGCCCCAGCATTTT.

The chain joins TRBV11-2 to TRBJ2-5; D may correspond to TRBD1 or TRBD2 (5 bases each). Per the germline V gene, CDR1 is SGHAT and CDR2 is FQNNGV. Trimming left V 2 bases short and J 0 bases short, with 19 bases between. This CDR3 has 18 residues. Here the CDR3 DNA reads TGTGCCAGCAGCTTATTAAATTCCGGGGCCCTCTACCAAGAGACCCAGTACTTC. Translated: CASSLLNSGALYQETQYF.

This clonotype was detected many times. J is TRBJ2-7 and V is TRBV7-2; no definite D call. Trimming stripped 6 bases from V and 0 bases from J, with 15 bases between. The CDR3 is 15 residues long. Per germline, CDR1 SGHTA and CDR2 FQGNSA. Here the CDR3 reads CASSFTVVSSYEQYF. Written as DNA, the CDR3 is TGTGCCAGCAGTTTCACGGTTGTGAGCTCCTACGAGCAGTACTTC. The full variable domain, its missing parts supplied by reference TRBV7-2 and TRBJ2-7, is GAGVSQSPSNKVTEKGKDVELRCDPISGHTALYWYRQSLGQGLEFLIYFQGNSAPDKSGLPSDRFSAERTGGSVSTLTIQRTQQEDSAVYLCASSFTVVSSYEQYFGPGTRLTVT.